Below are 27 T cell receptor beta chains sequenced from a single sample in a study of OX40 agonist ivuxolimab in advanced cancers. Clones were sequenced by immunoSEQ multiplex PCR, and TCRdb holds only the in-frame ones, with some missing. The sample contains about 26,000 clones, about 83% of which appear only once. The sequencing here drew on CD4+ or CD8+ T cells sorted from blood, taken in a trial of the OX40 agonist ivuxolimab. These receptors were obtained from an adult with an advanced solid tumor such as melanoma, head and neck, liver or kidney cancer.

The chain uses TRBV5-1 and TRBJ2-7, with D perhaps matching TRBD1 or TRBD2 (6 bases each). V was pared by 3 bases and J by 2 bases, with 9 bases between. This CDR3 is 13 amino acids long. Germline V gene lookup returns CDR1 SGHRS and CDR2 YFSETQ. In nucleotides, the CDR3 is TGCGCCAGCAGCTCCGGGGGCGCCTACGAGCAGTACTTC. It specifies CASSSGGAYEQYF. The entire variable domain, with the rest obtained from reference TRBV5-1 and TRBJ2-7, is as follows: KAGVTQTPRYLIKTRGQQVTLSCSPISGHRSVSWYQQTPGQGLQFLFEYFSETQRNKGNFPGRFSGRQFSNSRSEMNVSTLELGDSALYLCASSSGGAYEQYFGPGTRLTVT.

The V gene is TRBV7-9, the J gene TRBJ2-1; D is undetermined. CDR3 length: 16 residues. Looked up from germline, CDR1 is SEHNR and CDR2 is FQNEAQ (reference sequence). The V end lost 5 bases, the J end lost 0 bases, and 14 bases lay between the germline ends. As DNA, the CDR3 is TGTGCCAGCAGCACCCCGTGGTCTAGCTCCTACAATGAGCAGTTCTTC. This translates into CASSTPWSSSYNEQFF.

The chain carries TRBV7-3 and TRBJ2-4; the D gene is possibly TRBD1 (5 bases). Germline CDR1 reads SGHTA; CDR2 reads FQGTGA. Trimming shortened V by 6 bases and J by 0 bases, and 15 bases separated the two germline ends. This CDR3 spans 16 amino acids. The CDR3 region is CASSHRQTLAKNIQYF. In nucleotides, the CDR3 is TGTGCCAGCAGTCATCGACAGACTCTAGCCAAAAACATTCAGTACTTC.

Comment on this clone: At one end, the junction sequence differs from germline, possibly due to a read error. The chain uses TRBV7-9 and TRBJ2-7, with D tentatively TRBD1 (6 bases). Germline V gene data show CDR1 as SEHNR and CDR2 as FQNEAQ (reference sequence). This CDR3 spans 15 amino acids. The CDR3 spells CASSLATGTYYEQYF. CDR3 bases: TGTGCCAGCAGCCTAGCCACCGGGACATACTACGAGCAGTACTTC.

V is TRBV9 and J is TRBJ2-1; D remains unclear. CDR3 length equals 14 residues. V was clipped by 0 bases and J by 0 bases, with 4 bases between them. The V gene's germline CDR1 is SGDLS and CDR2 YYNGEE. CDR3 DNA: TGTGCCAGCAGCGTAGAAAGCTCCTACAATGAGCAGTTCTTC. It specifies CASSVESSYNEQFF.

The chain recombines TRBV27 with TRBJ2-7, with D tentatively TRBD2 (5 bases). Germline V CDR1 and CDR2: MNHEY, SMNVEV (reference sequence). The CDR3 sequence is 15 residues long. Trimming shortened V by 0 bases and J by 2 bases, and 11 bases separated the two germline ends. The CDR3 is CASSLSSGSAYEQYF. As DNA, the CDR3 is TGTGCCAGCAGTTTATCTTCGGGGTCGGCCTACGAGCAGTACTTC.

The rearrangement links TRBV7-8 to TRBJ2-7; D is undetermined. CDR1 and CDR2 from the germline V gene are SGHVS and FQNEAQ. V was pared by 8 bases and J by 2 bases, with 7 bases between. The CDR3 is 11 residues long. The CDR3 spells CASCITYEQYF. The CDR3 DNA sequence: TGTGCCAGCTGCATTACCTACGAGCAGTACTTC.

V is TRBV18 and J is TRBJ1-1; D gene unclear. V lost 2 bases and J 1 base, leaving 8 bases between the germline ends. This CDR3 is 14 amino acids long. Germline values: CDR1 KGHSH, CDR2 LQKENI. CDR3 nucleotides: TGTGCCAGCTCACCAGCCGAGAGGAACACTGAAGCTTTCTTT. It specifies CASSPAERNTEAFF.

The chain carries TRBV7-9 and TRBJ2-3; D remains ambiguous. V dropped 6 bases and J dropped 4 bases, with 11 bases sitting between them. Germline CDR1 SEHNR, CDR2 FQNEAQ (reference sequence). This CDR3 is 13 amino acids long. CDR3 sequence: CASSRNPSDTQYF. The CDR3 nucleotides read TGTGCCAGCAGTAGGAACCCTTCAGATACGCAGTATTTT.

For the CDR3, the DNA is TGCGCCAGCAGCCAAGGGACAGATGAGGTTCAGCCCCAGCATTTT. It is translated as CASSQGTDEVQPQHF. V is TRBV4-1 and J is TRBJ1-5, with D perhaps TRBD1 (6 bases). V was shortened by 1 base and J by 6 bases, with 13 bases between the two germline ends. The CDR3 contains 15 residues. Germline-derived CDR1 and CDR2 are MGHRA and YSYEKL.

This chain links TRBV6-5 with TRBJ2-3; possibly TRBD2 for D (7 bases). CDR3 length: 15 residues. V lost 0 bases and J lost 6, with 13 bases in between. Germline-derived CDR1 and CDR2 are MNHEY and SVGAGI. CDR3 region: CASSYSGGPLDTQYF. The CDR3 DNA follows: TGTGCCAGCAGTTACTCCGGGGGGCCCTTGGATACGCAGTATTTT.

This clone was observed once. The chain is built from TRBV27 and TRBJ2-3, with a tentative D call TRBD1 (5 bases). Trimming left V 0 bases short and J 0 bases short, with 13 bases between. The CDR3 extends over 17 amino acids. CDR1 is MNHEY, CDR2 SMNVEV, per germline (reference sequence). The CDR3 nucleotides read TGTGCCAGCAGTTTATCAGTCAGGACAAAAAGCACAGATACGCAGTATTTT. Protein: CASSLSVRTKSTDTQYF.

V and J are TRBV6-5 and TRBJ2-7; no definite D call. Between the trimmed V and J ends, which lost 4 bases and 2 bases, there was a span of 6 bases. CDR1 and CDR2 from the germline V gene are MNHEY and SVGAGI. The CDR3 covers 12 residues. DNA for the CDR3: TGTGCCAGCAGTTCCCCCCCCTACGAGCAGTACTTC. It is translated as CASSSPPYEQYF.

The chain links TRBV11-3 to TRBJ1-4, with TRBD1 as a possible D gene (6 bases). CDR1 is SGHNT, CDR2 YENEEA, per germline. CDR3 length: 15 residues. V was clipped by 6 bases and J by 5 bases, with 16 bases between them. The CDR3 here is CASRRTRGSNEKLFF. The CDR3, as DNA: TGTGCCAGCAGGCGAACCAGGGGATCAAATGAAAAACTGTTTTTT. The full variable domain, completed using reference TRBV11-3 and TRBJ1-4, is EAGVVQSPRYKIIEKKQPVAFWCNPISGHNTLYWYLQNLGQGPELLIRYENEEAVDDSQLPKDRFSAERLKGVDSTLKIQPAELGDSAVYLCASRRTRGSNEKLFFGSGTQLSVL.

This clone appeared a few times. The chain employs TRBV30 and TRBJ1-1, with D unclear. The germline V and J ends were trimmed by 0 bases and 4 bases, with 9 bases remaining between them. From germline, CDR1 is GTSNPN and CDR2 SVGIG (reference sequence). CDR3 length: 13 residues. Written as DNA, the CDR3 is TGTGCCTGGAGTGTCCTGACCGGCACTGAAGCTTTCTTT. This sequence encodes CAWSVLTGTEAFF.

The chain combines TRBV11-2 with TRBJ2-7; D gene uncertain. Trimming removed 6 bases at V and 3 bases at J, with 3 bases between. There are 10 residues in the CDR3. The V gene's germline CDR1 is SGHAT and CDR2 FQNNGV. Written as DNA, the CDR3 is TGTGCCAGCAGTTACTACGAGCAGTACTTC. Translating gives CASSYYEQYF.

J is TRBJ1-2 and V is TRBV18; D is perhaps TRBD1 (5 bases). The CDR3 totals 15 residues. Germline assignment: CDR1 KGHSH and CDR2 LQKENI. V lost 3 bases and J lost 4, with 15 bases in between. CDR3 sequence reads: CASSPAEGTGYGYTF. The CDR3 bases are TGTGCCAGCTCACCCGCGGAAGGGACGGGCTATGGCTACACCTTC.

The chain has TRBV11-2 and TRBJ2-5, with D perhaps TRBD1 (6 bases). Trimming stripped 2 bases from V and 2 bases from J, with 15 bases between. Germline V gene data show CDR1 as SGHAT and CDR2 as FQNNGV. This CDR3 has 16 amino acids. The chain's CDR3 is CASSLYREQGQETQYF. CDR3 nucleotide sequence: TGTGCCAGCAGCTTATATAGGGAACAGGGACAAGAGACCCAGTACTTC.

The J gene is TRBJ2-2, the V gene TRBV5-6; 10 bases are shared with TRBD2. The length of the CDR3 is 15 residues. The ends lost 6 bases at V and 1 base at J; junction bases unmatched: 3. Germline assignment: CDR1 SGHDT and CDR2 YYEEEE. The DNA of the CDR3 is TGTGCCAGCAACATAGCGGGGGGGAACACCGGGGAGCTGTTTTTT. This codes for CASNIAGGNTGELFF.

This chain joins TRBV7-9 and TRBJ1-2, with 9 bases that match TRBD1. The CDR3 runs 15 residues. Per germline, CDR1 SEHNR and CDR2 FQNEAQ (reference sequence). Trimming took 4 bases from V and 7 from J; bases not matched to a gene: 10. The CDR3: CASSSAGTGTFGYTF. The CDR3 DNA reads TGTGCCAGCAGCTCAGCGGGGACAGGGACATTTGGCTACACCTTC.

The chain employs TRBV4-1 and TRBJ1-1; no firm D call. The CDR3 is 14 amino acids. The germline gives CDR1 MGHRA, CDR2 YSYEKL. Between the trimmed V and J ends, which lost 4 bases and 4 bases, there was a span of 13 bases. CDR3 coding DNA: TGCGCCAGCAGCCTTAATCTGGATTTCACTGAAGCTTTCTTT. Encoded protein: CASSLNLDFTEAFF.

Turning to this clone: The identical CDR3 is also encoded by other nucleotide sequences in the sample. The J gene is TRBJ1-1, the V gene TRBV19, with D perhaps TRBD1 (6 bases). The CDR3 has 14 amino acids. Trimming removed 1 base at V and 5 bases at J, with 11 bases between. The germline gives CDR1 LNHDA, CDR2 SQIVND (reference sequence). This CDR3 is CASSIGGRGTEAFF. In DNA, the CDR3 is TGTGCCAGTAGTATAGGGGGCAGGGGTACTGAAGCTTTCTTT.

The chain uses TRBV30 and TRBJ1-3; D is unresolved. This CDR3 region has 14 residues. Trimming stripped 4 bases from V and 4 bases from J, with 14 bases between. Germline CDR1 GTSNPN, CDR2 SVGIG (reference sequence). This chain's CDR3 is CAWTSTGHGNTIYF. The CDR3 DNA is TGTGCCTGGACCTCGACGGGTCACGGAAACACCATATATTTT.

The chain carries TRBV6-1 and TRBJ2-3; D unclear. The CDR3 sequence is 14 residues long. Germline V gives CDR1 MNHNS, CDR2 SASEGT. V was shortened by 3 bases and J by 2 bases, with 9 bases between the two germline ends. The CDR3 nucleotides read TGTGCCAGCAGTGACGGAGTAGACACAGATACGCAGTATTTT. This encodes CASSDGVDTDTQYF.

J is TRBJ1-1 and V is TRBV5-1, with D perhaps TRBD1 (6 bases). V lost 3 bases, J lost 8 bases, and 8 bases lay in between. Germline V gene data show CDR1 as SGHRS and CDR2 as YFSETQ. The CDR3 loop spans 11 amino acids. CDR3 in DNA: TGCGCCAGCAGCTGGGGGGCAGAAGCTTTCTTT. Its protein product is CASSWGAEAFF. The variable domain in full, with the rest retrieved from reference TRBV5-1 and TRBJ1-1, is KAGVTQTPRYLIKTRGQQVTLSCSPISGHRSVSWYQQTPGQGLQFLFEYFSETQRNKGNFPGRFSGRQFSNSRSEMNVSTLELGDSALYLCASSWGAEAFFGQGTRLTVV.

The genes are TRBV5-4 and TRBJ2-2; D unresolved. In germline, CDR1 is SGHNT, CDR2 YYREEE (reference sequence). The CDR3 has 13 residues. Trimming stripped 4 bases from V and 0 bases from J, with 4 bases between. CDR3 residues: CASSPPNTGELFF. The CDR3 DNA reads as TGTGCCAGCAGCCCGCCGAACACCGGGGAGCTGTTTTTT.

The DNA of the CDR3 is TGCGCCAGCAGCCAGGGCAGGGCACAATCCAACACCGGGGAGCTGTTTTTT. This sequence encodes CASSQGRAQSNTGELFF. J is TRBJ2-2 and V is TRBV4-1; TRBD1 might be the D (5 bases). V dropped 3 bases and J dropped 2 bases, with 16 bases sitting between them. The CDR3 is 17 residues long. Germline V lookup: CDR1 MGHRA, CDR2 YSYEKL.